Following are 9 T cell receptor beta chains from one sample sequenced in a study of CD8 T cells in ankylosing spondylitis. TCRdb re-derived calls from the 5' RACE reads in MiXCR, one entry per CDR3 protein. The sample includes under 150,000 distinct CDR3 sequences, roughly an eighth of them seen just once. Material for sequencing was blood, either unsorted or a sorted T cell fraction (not recorded which). Source of these receptors: a female donor with ankylosing spondylitis or in good health (not recorded which).

V and J are TRBV6-5 and TRBJ2-7; 10 nucleotides line up with TRBD1. J lost 5 bases, V lost 2 bases, and 6 bases had no gene match. The CDR3 extends over 15 amino acids. CDR1 is MNHEY and CDR2 is SVGAGI in the germline V gene. DNA of the CDR3: TGTGCCAGCAGTTACCGGGGGGACAGGGGCGACGAGCAGTACTTC. Amino acid sequence: CASSYRGDRGDEQYF.

This clonotype was seen more than once but under ten times. The rearrangement links TRBV7-9 to TRBJ2-1; 9 bases fit TRBD2. The CDR3 spans 17 residues. The ends lost 5 bases at V and 8 bases at J; junction bases unmatched: 16. Per the germline V gene, CDR1 is SEHNR and CDR2 is FQNEAQ (reference sequence). The CDR3 loop is CASSPFLAGAGLDEQFF. For the CDR3, the DNA is TGTGCCAGCAGCCCCTTTTTAGCGGGAGCCGGTCTAGATGAGCAGTTCTTC.

This clonotype was counted ten times or more. The V call is TRBV3-1, the J call TRBJ1-4, with 9 bases fitting TRBD1. V shed 5 bases and J 8 bases; nucleotides not matched to a gene: 9. CDR1 LGHDT and CDR2 YNNKEL come from the germline V gene (reference sequence). The CDR3 is made up of 15 amino acids. In DNA, the CDR3 is TGTGCCAGCAGCTCCTCCGGGACAGGGAAAGAAAAACTGTTTTTT. Encoded protein: CASSSSGTGKEKLFF.

This rearrangement joins TRBV20-1 to TRBJ2-7, with D possibly TRBD1 on 6 matching bases. The CDR3 runs to 13 residues. CDR1 is DFQATT, CDR2 SNEGSKA, per germline (reference sequence). The V end lost 5 bases, the J end lost 2 bases, and 13 bases lay between the germline ends. CDR3 protein: CSASVQGTYEQYF. The CDR3 DNA reads as TGCAGTGCTTCAGTACAGGGCACCTACGAGCAGTACTTC.

This clonotype was recorded a few times. The rearrangement joins TRBV7-2 to TRBJ2-4, with unresolved D. This CDR3 comprises 12 residues. The ends were cut back, 5 bases at V and 8 bases at J, with 10 bases in the middle. Germline assignment: CDR1 SGHTA and CDR2 FQGNSA. CDR3 DNA: TGTGCCAGCAGCCCTTCTCTCGACATTCAGTACTTC. It translates to CASSPSLDIQYF.

The table lists this clonotype with a few counts. This chain uses TRBV6-1 with TRBJ2-1; 7 bases are shared with TRBD1. There are 14 residues in the CDR3. The germline CDR1 and CDR2 sequences are MNHNS and SASEGT. V dropped 7 bases and J dropped 5; count of bases not matched to a gene: 8. CDR3: CASNKRDRNNEQFF. In nucleotides, the CDR3 is TGTGCCAGCAACAAACGGGACAGAAACAATGAGCAGTTCTTC.

This chain links TRBV12-3 or TRBV12-4 with TRBJ1-1; D unresolved. There are 13 residues in the CDR3. V gave up 3 bases and J gave up 1 base, with 6 bases separating them. CDR3 nucleotides: TGTGCCAGCAGTTTTCAGACGAACACTGAAGCTTTCTTT. Protein: CASSFQTNTEAFF.

The rearrangement uses TRBV20-1 and TRBJ2-3; D is possibly TRBD2 (6 bases). The CDR3 extends over 11 amino acids. The ends were cut back, 8 bases at V and 5 bases at J, with 11 bases in the middle. Germline values: CDR1 DFQATT, CDR2 SNEGSKA (reference sequence). CDR3 loop: CSLARGDTQYF. Written as DNA, the CDR3 is TGCAGTCTGGCGCGGGGAGATACGCAGTATTTT.

This clonotype was detected many times. The V gene is TRBV5-1, the J gene TRBJ1-1, with D hard to call. Deletions cut 1 base from V and 1 base from J, with 8 bases between. Germline V gene data show CDR1 as SGHRS and CDR2 as YFSETQ. The CDR3 sequence is 14 residues long. The CDR3 is CASSLITENTEAFF. In DNA form, the CDR3 reads TGCGCCAGCAGCTTGATCACTGAGAACACTGAAGCTTTCTTT. Together with reference TRBV5-1 and TRBJ1-1, the CDR3 gives the full variable domain: KAGVTQTPRYLIKTRGQQVTLSCSPISGHRSVSWYQQTPGQGLQFLFEYFSETQRNKGNFPGRFSGRQFSNSRSEMNVSTLELGDSALYLCASSLITENTEAFFGQGTRLTVV.